The text below deals with one TCR beta chain. The antigen it recognizes is unknown. One base away there is no much larger clone; base qualities are not given. The entry originates in a study of cytomegalovirus exposure and HLA in healthy donors (dated by TCRdb to about 2017). Background on the whole study: The 550 to 750 repertoires of the first cohort and the approximately 110 validation repertoires were produced on the same platform, according to a later analysis. The study aimed to test whether signatures of past pathogen exposure could be identified by cataloging public T cell receptors. Along with the roughly 700-subject first cohort, a separate validation cohort of over a hundred different subjects was used. To predict cytomegalovirus infection status, the study combined high-throughput TCR immunosequencing, statistical association of individual TCRs with disease status, and machine learning.

The CDR3 has 14 amino acids, counting the end cysteine and phenylalanine. The only DNA kept is the CDR3, 42 bases in frame from the first base. From the germline V gene, CDR1 is SGHTA and CDR2 is FQGNSA. V lost 1 base and J lost 2 bases; the stretch between them is 7 bases long. Donors formed part of the validation cohort, which comprised some 120 subjects and was distinct from the first cohort of 666 subjects. Library preparation employed the immunoSEQ multiplex PCR assay. The authors' analysis ran thus. A statistical classification framework was built for diagnosing cytomegalovirus status from the catalog of TCR beta chain sequences. The table was pulled from immuneACCESS by TCRdb, which kept in-frame rearrangements only. Such tables lose some clones; where checked, under half of the loss comes from unresolved V genes, and the rest has no known cause. The V and J calls and clone size are taken from that table; D and trimming were inferred from the DNA. The sample data list tens of thousands of clones, and 95% to 98% of these were observed just once. Roughly 0.8% of the sample rests with the top ten.

Summary of the overall study and its limitations: Subsequent analysis determined that TCRs grouped into clusters in the first cohort also showed a tendency toward co-occurrence across the roughly 120 validation repertoires, and approximately 94% of cluster scores exceeded 0. The validation cohort had no HLA typing available for a later analysis, so co-occurrence within that cohort was assessed over all 120 or so repertoires. Across donors, most TCR sequences were observed very rarely, whereas some public TCRs were present in many individuals. The study gave a list of about 170 TCR beta chains associated with cytomegalovirus. The authors suggested that the approach could potentially be extended to other disease states and immunological phenotypes. In vitro tests confirmed that three of the cytomegalovirus-associated TCR beta chains recognize cytomegalovirus antigens. The classifier was reported to diagnose cytomegalovirus status with high specificity and sensitivity in both the original and validation cohorts.

The sequence links TRBV7-2 to TRBJ2-3, with the D gene not clear enough to name. This receptor was taken from a man aged 18-30 years in good health and CMV-seronegative. The sample consisted of PBMCs. The nucleotide sequence is TGTGCCAGCAGCTTAGGGCGGAACACAGATACGCAGTATTTT. It codes for CASSLGRNTDTQYF.